Presented here are 28 T cell receptor beta chains from one specimen sequenced in a study of blood T cell repertoires in COVID-19. Measured with immunoSEQ multiplex PCR; TCRdb has only the in-frame clones, and not every one. The sample yields fewer than 500,000 clones, about 85% seen once. Sequencing was done on a sample of PBMCs or T cells enriched from blood (not recorded which). The source is a young woman with acute COVID-19.

The gene calls are TRBV27 and TRBJ2-7, with 9 bases fitting TRBD1. Per germline, CDR1 MNHEY and CDR2 SMNVEV (reference sequence). This CDR3 contains 14 residues. After removal of 4 bases from V and 7 bases from J, the junction contained 8 bases not matched to a gene. Here the CDR3 reads CASSSGDRAREQYF. The DNA for the CDR3 is TGTGCCAGCAGTTCTGGGGACAGGGCTCGGGAGCAGTACTTC.

This clone came up a few times. CDR3 DNA sequence: TGCGCCAGCAGCCCAGGGCAGGGGAATGAGCAGTTCTTC. Residues: CASSPGQGNEQFF. The rearrangement joins TRBV5-1 to TRBJ2-1; tentatively, D is TRBD1 (6 bases). With 4 bases removed from V and 7 bases from J, the gap between germline ends came to 12 bases. The V gene's germline CDR1 is SGHRS and CDR2 YFSETQ. This CDR3 spans 13 amino acids.

This chain joins TRBV6-5 and TRBJ2-7; weak D call: TRBD1 (6 bases). Germline V gene lookup returns CDR1 MNHEY and CDR2 SVGAGI. V dropped 1 base and J dropped 0 bases, with 10 bases sitting between them. The CDR3 spans 15 residues. CDR3 nucleotides: TGTGCCAGCAGTTACTATGGGGGCAGCTCCTACGAGCAGTACTTC. Translating it yields CASSYYGGSSYEQYF.

The chain combines TRBV2 with TRBJ1-4, with D uncertain. The V and J ends lost 6 bases and 8 bases respectively, with 4 bases between them. The CDR3 runs to 10 residues. Germline loops: CDR1 SNHLY, CDR2 FYNNEI. This CDR3 reads CASREEKLFF. In DNA, the CDR3 is TGTGCCAGCAGGGAGGAAAAACTGTTTTTT.

To note about this clone: Relative to the germline gene, one junction end is altered; a read error may explain this. The chain combines TRBV29-1 with TRBJ2-1; perhaps TRBD1 as D (6 bases). CDR1 and CDR2 (germline): SQVTM, ANQGSEA. The CDR3 is 13 amino acids. CDR3 sequence: CSVEGQTDNEQFF. CDR3 DNA: TGCAGCGTCGAAGGACAGACCGACAATGAGCAGTTCTTC.

The chain couples TRBV30 to TRBJ2-7; 9 nucleotides align to TRBD1. CDR3 length: 12 amino acids. V was pared by 8 bases and J by 5 bases, with 7 bases of the junction left unmatched. CDR1 and CDR2 from the germline V gene are GTSNPN and SVGIG (reference sequence). Here the CDR3 reads CAQGQGFNEQYF. CDR3 DNA sequence: TGTGCCCAGGGACAGGGTTTCAACGAGCAGTACTTC. Complete variable domain (other parts from reference TRBV30 and TRBJ2-7): SQTIHQWPATLVQPVGSPLSLECTVEGTSNPNLYWYRQAAGRGLQLLFYSVGIGQISSEVPQNLSASRPQDRQFILSSKKLLLSDSGFYLCAQGQGFNEQYFGPGTRLTVT.

The chain links TRBV5-5 to TRBJ2-3, with D hard to call. V lost 5 bases to trimming and J lost 2 bases, with 6 bases between them. The CDR3 length is 12 residues. Germline CDR1 is SGHKS and CDR2 is YYEKEE (reference sequence). The CDR3 region has the DNA TGTGCCAGCAGTAGTACCACAGATACGCAGTATTTT. Its translation is CASSSTTDTQYF.

This chain connects TRBV9 to TRBJ1-6; tentative D call: TRBD1 (5 bases). Germline CDR1 SGDLS, CDR2 YYNGEE. The CDR3 runs 16 residues. Between the trimmed V and J ends, which lost 2 bases and 4 bases, there was a span of 13 bases. The CDR3, as DNA: TGTGCCAGCAGCGTTCGTGGGGGGGAGTATAATTCACCCCTCCACTTT. It encodes CASSVRGGEYNSPLHF.

The chain uses TRBV29-1 and TRBJ1-1; tentatively, D is TRBD1 (6 bases). In germline, CDR1 is SQVTM, CDR2 ANQGSEA. V lost 6 bases to trimming and J lost 10 bases, with 15 bases between them. The CDR3 is 11 amino acids. The CDR3, as DNA: TGCAGCGTGTTCTTAGGGGGGGTAGCTTTCTTT. The encoded protein is CSVFLGGVAFF.

The chain couples TRBV7-2 to TRBJ2-3; possibly TRBD2 for D (5 bases). The CDR3 is 14 amino acids. Germline assignment: CDR1 SGHTA and CDR2 FQGNSA. Trimming pared 1 base from V and 8 bases from J, leaving 13 bases between. The CDR3 bases are TGTGCCAGCAGCTTAGGTCGAGCGGAGACTACGCAGTATTTT. Residues: CASSLGRAETTQYF.

The chain carries TRBV3-1 (or the pseudogene TRBV3-2) and TRBJ2-7, with 8 bases fitting TRBD1. This CDR3 spans 13 amino acids. V trimming: 7 bases; J trimming: 2 bases; junction bases outside the gene matches: 4. Germline V CDR1 and CDR2: LGHDT, YNNKEL (reference sequence). As DNA, the CDR3 is TGTGCCAGCAAACACAGGGGGGCCTACGAGCAGTACTTC. This gives the protein CASKHRGAYEQYF.

The chain links TRBV30 to TRBJ2-3; 7 nucleotides match TRBD1. Germline trimming cut 2 bases from V and 1 base from J; bases unmatched to any gene: 12. There are 17 residues in the CDR3. Germline V gene data show CDR1 as GTSNPN and CDR2 as SVGIG (reference sequence). The CDR3 region has the DNA TGTGCCTGGAGTAGGGGGCCCCTGGCGCGGGGCACAGATACGCAGTATTTT. Amino acids: CAWSRGPLARGTDTQYF. Full variable domain (outside the CDR3, taken from reference TRBV30 and TRBJ2-3): SQTIHQWPATLVQPVGSPLSLECTVEGTSNPNLYWYRQAAGRGLQLLFYSVGIGQISSEVPQNLSASRPQDRQFILSSKKLLLSDSGFYLCAWSRGPLARGTDTQYFGPGTRLTVL.

This clone was seen a handful of times. The rearrangement uses TRBV9 and TRBJ2-3; the match to TRBD2 covers 8 bases. J gave up 3 bases and V 0 bases, and 9 bases lay outside the gene matches. Germline V CDR1 and CDR2: SGDLS, YYNGEE. CDR3 size: 17 residues. CDR3 nucleotides: TGTGCCAGCAGCGTAGGCGGGGGGAATTTTGTTACAGATACGCAGTATTTT. This translates into CASSVGGGNFVTDTQYF.

The chain is built from TRBV9 and TRBJ2-5; D not certain. This CDR3 has 11 amino acids. Germline values: CDR1 SGDLS, CDR2 YYNGEE. V was trimmed by 7 bases and J by 3 bases, leaving 7 bases between them. The chain's CDR3 is CASVQKETQYF. As DNA, the CDR3 is TGTGCCAGCGTGCAGAAAGAGACCCAGTACTTC.

The J gene is TRBJ1-6, the V gene TRBV19, with D unclear. Trimming shortened V by 5 bases and J by 5 bases, and 7 bases separated the two germline ends. This CDR3 has 13 amino acids. Germline V gene lookup returns CDR1 LNHDA and CDR2 SQIVND (reference sequence). The CDR3 sequence: CASSLADNSPLHF. The CDR3 region has the DNA TGTGCCAGTAGTCTAGCCGATAATTCACCCCTCCACTTT.

The J gene is TRBJ1-1, the V gene TRBV29-1; D call uncertain. V was pared by 7 bases and J by 4 bases, with 10 bases between. The CDR3 is 11 residues long. Looked up from germline, CDR1 is SQVTM and CDR2 is ANQGSEA. CDR3 DNA: TGCAGCGCTCGGTGGGCCACTGAAGCTTTCTTT. Amino acid sequence: CSARWATEAFF.

The genes are TRBV19 and TRBJ2-7, with a weak D call TRBD1 (5 bases). Per germline, CDR1 LNHDA and CDR2 SQIVND (reference sequence). The V end was cut by 0 bases, the J end by 4 bases, with 16 bases between. This CDR3 spans 16 amino acids. The CDR3 nucleotides read TGTGCCAGTAGTATAGACCTTAAACAGGTAATTTACGAGCAGTACTTC. This codes for CASSIDLKQVIYEQYF.

There are a few counts of this clone. The rearrangement uses TRBV28 and TRBJ1-1; D is perhaps TRBD1 (5 bases). The CDR3 extends over 14 amino acids. V lost 6 bases to trimming and J lost 1 base, with 12 bases between them. Germline V CDR1 and CDR2: MDHEN, SYDVKM. In DNA, the CDR3 is TGTGCCAGCAGCCGGGCGGGGGGGAACACTGAAGCTTTCTTT. It codes for CASSRAGGNTEAFF.

This rearrangement joins TRBV4-1 to TRBJ1-1, with 7 bases identical to TRBD1. The germline V gene has CDR1 MGHRA and CDR2 YSYEKL. This CDR3 spans 15 amino acids. Unmatched junction bases numbered 15, after V lost 3 bases and J lost 11 bases. The CDR3 nucleotides read TGCGCCAGCAGCCATCCCAATACCTCAGGGGGAAGGGCTTTCTTT. Its translation: CASSHPNTSGGRAFF.

The V gene is TRBV7-8, the J gene TRBJ2-7, with 9 bases fitting TRBD1. CDR1 SGHVS and CDR2 FQNEAQ come from the germline V gene. This CDR3 has 15 residues. Trimming removed 6 bases from V and 3 bases from J; junction bases left unmatched: 9. The CDR3 sequence: CASRSTGGVYYEQYF. As DNA, the CDR3 is TGTGCCAGCAGGAGTACAGGGGGCGTTTACTACGAGCAGTACTTC.

The J gene is TRBJ2-7, the V gene TRBV2; 7 bases fit TRBD1. This CDR3 has 14 residues. Germline CDR1 SNHLY, CDR2 FYNNEI. The junction had 7 bases not matched to a gene; V was cut back by 8 bases and J by 0 bases. CDR3 bases: TGTGCCAGCCGCAGGGACAGAAACTCCTACGAGCAGTACTTC. This translates into CASRRDRNSYEQYF.

The chain joins TRBV4-3 to TRBJ1-4; 7 bases match TRBD1. Per the germline V gene, CDR1 is LGHNA and CDR2 is YSLEER. V shed 4 bases and J 4 bases; nucleotides not matched to a gene: 12. The CDR3 has 17 amino acids. The CDR3 is CASSLTIGTVNNEKLFF. Written as DNA, the CDR3 is TGCGCCAGCAGCCTAACCATTGGGACAGTCAATAATGAAAAACTGTTTTTT.

J is TRBJ1-3 and V is TRBV5-4, with D unresolved. The CDR3 extends over 15 amino acids. Trimming left V 0 bases short and J 2 bases short, with 9 bases between. Per the germline V gene, CDR1 is SGHNT and CDR2 is YYREEE (reference sequence). The CDR3 DNA reads TGTGCCAGCAGCTTGGGAGCGGGAGCTGGAAACACCATATATTTT. This translates into CASSLGAGAGNTIYF.

As for this clone: The sample holds other DNA sequences that translate to the same CDR3. This chain links TRBV19 with TRBJ2-7, with 10 bases lining up with TRBD1. This CDR3 spans 14 amino acids. In germline, CDR1 is LNHDA, CDR2 SQIVND (reference sequence). V gave up 3 bases and J gave up 2 bases; unmatched junction bases: 1. The CDR3 reads CASSIGTGAYEQYF. The CDR3 coding sequence is TGTGCCAGTAGTATCGGGACAGGGGCCTACGAGCAGTACTTC. The complete variable domain, with remaining parts taken from reference TRBV19 and TRBJ2-7, reads DGGITQSPKYLFRKEGQNVTLSCEQNLNHDAMYWYRQDPGQGLRLIYYSQIVNDFQKGDIAEGYSVSREKKESFPLTVTSAQKNPTAFYLCASSIGTGAYEQYFGPGTRLTVT.

The CDR3 DNA follows: TGTGCCAGCAGCTTGGGGGGCGCGGTAGCCTACACCTTC. This gives the protein CASSLGGAVAYTF. The J gene is TRBJ1-2, the V gene TRBV5-6, with D maybe TRBD1 (5 bases). CDR1 is SGHDT, CDR2 YYEEEE, per germline. Trimming cost V 0 bases and J 10 bases, with 13 bases left between them. This CDR3 has 13 amino acids.

The J gene is TRBJ2-5, the V gene TRBV27; D is unclear. V lost 5 bases to trimming and J lost 0 bases, with 4 bases between them. The CDR3 loop spans 12 amino acids. Germline V gene data show CDR1 as MNHEY and CDR2 as SMNVEV (reference sequence). CDR3 in DNA: TGTGCCAGCAGTCCTAACCAAGAGACCCAGTACTTC. Translation gives CASSPNQETQYF.

This chain links TRBV6-5 with TRBJ2-1; D uncertain. The CDR3 runs 13 residues. CDR1 and CDR2 from the germline V gene are MNHEY and SVGAGI. The V end was cut by 4 bases, the J end by 7 bases, with 11 bases between. CDR3: CASSSFRGNEQFF. DNA for the CDR3: TGTGCCAGCAGTTCATTCAGAGGTAATGAGCAGTTCTTC.

The chain uses TRBV2 and TRBJ2-3; D not certain. Trimming took 4 bases from V and 9 from J, leaving 14 bases between them. Germline V gene lookup returns CDR1 SNHLY and CDR2 FYNNEI. The CDR3 runs 13 residues. The CDR3 loop is CASSVELAKTQYF. The CDR3 nucleotides are TGTGCCAGCAGTGTGGAGCTTGCTAAAACGCAGTATTTT. Full variable domain (outside the CDR3, taken from reference TRBV2 and TRBJ2-3): EPEVTQTPSHQVTQMGQEVILRCVPISNHLYFYWYRQILGQKVEFLVSFYNNEISEKSEIFDDQFSVERPDGSNFTLKIRSTKLEDSAMYFCASSVELAKTQYFGPGTRLTVL.